Reported below is one T cell receptor beta chain. What antigen it recognizes has not been identified. No much larger clonotype is one base removed from it; base qualities were not supplied. Every donor in the study was a healthy Caucasian. The study also sequenced three unrelated non-twin adults: a male aged 18 to 29, a male aged 50 to 60 and a female aged 50 to 60. Miltenyi CD45RO+ enrichment and human naive T-cell isolation kits were used to isolate memory (CD45RO+) and naive T cells from PBMC. The library relied on 5' RACE. TCRdb shows the sequencer as Illumina HiSeq 2000. A universal primer binding site was introduced by template switching, and a unique molecular identifier was present in the final cDNA, enabling accurate counting of TCR cDNA molecules. First-strand cDNA for TCR alpha and beta chains was synthesized from specific primers in the conserved constant-segment region. To control for contamination, each cDNA library was double barcoded with a SMART-Mk sample barcode plus Illumina barcodes. Two successive PCR steps introduced TruSeq adapter sequences along with Illumina sample barcodes. TCR alpha and beta cDNA libraries were sequenced on the Illumina HiSeq platform with custom primers. Concerning the study's data processing: MiGEC processed the raw reads to extract unique molecular identifiers, while MiXCR was used to determine the CDR3 positions. Recombination models were inferred per individual with the repgenHMM and IGoR tools using an EM algorithm. Shared clonotypes were analyzed with the tcR package in R, and sharing was normalized by the product of cloneset sizes. To study raw recombination free of thymic and clonal selection effects, out-of-frame nonproductive sequences were analyzed. The raw public reads went through TCRdb reprocessing: fastp at Q25, MiXCR clone calling, in-frame beta chains kept. Rows are combined by CDR3 protein, so each entry shows the most common genes and DNA. The V and J calls and clone size are TCRdb's, not the authors'. Within this sample are approximately 700,000 distinct CDR3 sequences, with around 6% of them counted one time only. The ten largest clones represent about 1.8% of the sample.

The record originates from a study of identical twins (dated by TCRdb to the mid-2010s). In terms of the full investigation: To test whether fetal clonotypes persist, the study used deep sequencing on TCR alpha and beta repertoires from monozygotic twins, unrelated adults of various ages, and cord blood. To rule out contamination, replicate twin experiments were performed at different times with different library preparation protocols.

The research as a whole found: Zero-insertion analyses could be partly confounded by invariant T cells such as MAIT and iNKT, although diverse VJ usage argued against such confounding for most clonotypes. Fewer insertions were carried by abundant cord blood beta clonotypes, a similar but weaker trend appeared in young adult naive repertoires, and no such trend appeared in memory repertoires. Out-of-frame TCR alpha sharing in monozygotic twins was systematically underestimated by recombination models, whereas sharing between unrelated individuals was in agreement with the recombination models. Because the same donors could not be followed over many years, the conclusions relied on cross-sectional statistical analysis. A weaker excess of twin sharing was found in beta out-of-frame sequences because the signal-to-noise ratio was lowered by fewer shared sequences. Compared with coincidental sharing between unrelated individuals, out-of-frame TCR alpha sequences shared between twins showed an excess of sequences with low generation probability.

Its CDR3 holds 16 amino acids, cysteine through phenylalanine. Only the CDR3 portion is preserved as DNA: 48 bases, with reading frame beginning at the first base. Trimming leaves V shorter by 4 bases and J shorter by 7 bases, with the junction holding 8 bases beyond the gene matches. The germline V gene supplies CDR1 MNHNS and CDR2 SASEGT. The clonotype was recovered from a man in his late teens or twenties in good health. This chain is built from TRBV6-1 and TRBJ2-1, with 12 central nucleotides matching TRBD2. Sequences were obtained from naive T cells sorted from blood. Reading the label with the study, this specimen's cell subset or site is: cells isolated with a human naive T-cell isolation kit. The CDR3 protein sequence reads: CASSGRLAGVINEQFF. The nucleotide sequence is given as TGTGCCAGCAGTGGGAGACTAGCGGGAGTGATAAATGAGCAGTTCTTC.